These 31 T cell receptor beta chains share one sample of origin, sequenced in a study of T cell changes during pregnancy in multiple sclerosis. Profiled with immunoSEQ multiplex PCR; TCRdb holds only in-frame clones, not every one. The table lists tens of thousands of clones, roughly nine tenths of them singletons. The specimen comprised CD4+ T cells from peripheral blood mononuclear cells, sampled in the third trimester of pregnancy. The receptors here all came from a female donor in good health, enrolled as a control in a pregnancy study.

The V and J genes are TRBV7-2 and TRBJ2-5; 9 positions agree with TRBD2. Germline CDR1 SGHTA, CDR2 FQGNSA. The V segment lost 4 bases and the J segment 5 bases; nucleotides outside the gene matches: 11. There are 16 residues in the CDR3. CDR3 DNA sequence: TGTGCCAGCAGCTCCGGGAGCGGGGGGAATGGCGAGACCCAGTACTTC. This sequence encodes CASSSGSGGNGETQYF. The full variable domain, rest sourced from reference TRBV7-2 and TRBJ2-5, is GAGVSQSPSNKVTEKGKDVELRCDPISGHTALYWYRQSLGQGLEFLIYFQGNSAPDKSGLPSDRFSAERTGGSVSTLTIQRTQQEDSAVYLCASSSGSGGNGETQYFGPGTRLLVL.

J is TRBJ2-3 and V is TRBV27, with a weak D call TRBD2 (6 bases). Per germline, CDR1 MNHEY and CDR2 SMNVEV (reference sequence). V lost 5 bases and J lost 1, with 13 bases in between. The CDR3 contains 15 residues. As DNA, the CDR3 is TGTGCCAGCAGTCCGAGGGACTCCCGCACAGATACGCAGTATTTT. Translated: CASSPRDSRTDTQYF.

This clone was counted once. This sequence joins TRBV5-6 and TRBJ1-2; 8 nucleotides align to TRBD1. With 5 bases clipped from V and 8 bases from J, the junction kept 8 bases outside the gene matches. Looked up from germline, CDR1 is SGHDT and CDR2 is YYEEEE. The CDR3 is made up of 13 amino acids. The CDR3 is CASREDRAGGYTF. Written as DNA, the CDR3 is TGTGCCAGCAGAGAGGACAGGGCTGGCGGCTACACCTTC.

The rearrangement links TRBV7-9 to TRBJ1-5; 8 nucleotides line up with TRBD1. CDR1 is SEHNR and CDR2 is FQNEAQ in the germline V gene (reference sequence). This CDR3 has 16 amino acids. Unmatched junction bases numbered 10, after V lost 5 bases and J lost 4 bases. The CDR3 loop is CASSPTGGQTNQPQHF. As DNA, the CDR3 is TGTGCCAGCAGCCCTACAGGGGGGCAGACAAATCAGCCCCAGCATTTT. The variable domain in full, completed from reference TRBV7-9 and TRBJ1-5, reads DTGVSQNPRHKITKRGQNVTFRCDPISEHNRLYWYRQTLGQGPEFLTYFQNEAQLEKSRLLSDRFSAERPKGSFSTLEIQRTEQGDSAMYLCASSPTGGQTNQPQHFGDGTRLSIL.

This chain connects TRBV5-1 to TRBJ2-1; 14 nucleotides line up with TRBD2. Germline CDR1 reads SGHRS; CDR2 reads YFSETQ. The CDR3 covers 18 residues. V gave up 5 bases and J gave up 0 bases; unmatched junction bases: 7. The CDR3 DNA is TGCGCCAGCAGTCCCGGACTAGCGGGGGGATCCTCCTACAATGAGCAGTTCTTC. It yields the protein CASSPGLAGGSSYNEQFF.

This chain joins TRBV7-9 and TRBJ2-7, with a weak D call TRBD1 (5 bases). CDR3 length equals 15 residues. Trimming stripped 1 base from V and 1 base from J, with 11 bases between. Germline CDR1 reads SEHNR; CDR2 reads FQNEAQ (reference sequence). The CDR3 reads CASSLGARTSYEQYF. In nucleotides, the CDR3 is TGTGCCAGCAGCTTAGGAGCCCGGACATCCTACGAGCAGTACTTC.

This chain links TRBV29-1 with TRBJ1-1, with D maybe TRBD1 (5 bases). This CDR3 has 15 residues. Trimming pared 5 bases from V and 1 base from J, leaving 17 bases between. Germline V gene data show CDR1 as SQVTM and CDR2 as ANQGSEA. The CDR3 DNA reads as TGCAGCGTTAAGGGAGGGGTTAGGCGGAACACTGAAGCTTTCTTT. Translating gives CSVKGGVRRNTEAFF.

The chain combines TRBV10-1 with TRBJ1-2; 10 bases align to TRBD1. CDR1 and CDR2 (germline): WNHNN, SYGVQD (reference sequence). V was clipped by 6 bases and J by 6 bases; unmatched bases: 10. This CDR3 comprises 15 residues. This CDR3 is CASRPLGQGLNGYTF. Here the CDR3 DNA reads TGCGCCAGCAGACCCTTGGGACAGGGGTTAAATGGCTACACCTTC.

V and J are TRBV30 and TRBJ1-1, with 9 bases identical to TRBD1. Germline V gives CDR1 GTSNPN, CDR2 SVGIG (reference sequence). The CDR3 loop spans 13 amino acids. J lost 10 bases, V lost 2 bases, and 8 bases had no gene match. DNA for the CDR3: TGTGCCTGGAGTATCGGGACAGGGATTGGAGCTTTCTTT. Protein sequence: CAWSIGTGIGAFF.

The genes are TRBV2 and TRBJ1-1; D remains ambiguous. The CDR3 extends over 15 amino acids. The V and J ends lost 5 bases and 1 base respectively, with 14 bases between them. CDR1 is SNHLY and CDR2 is FYNNEI in the germline V gene. CDR3 DNA: TGTGCCAGCAGTCCCTTAAGAGGTACGAACACTGAAGCTTTCTTT. It encodes CASSPLRGTNTEAFF.

The J gene is TRBJ2-3, the V gene TRBV5-1, with 10 bases fitting TRBD2. The CDR3 loop spans 16 amino acids. Trimming at V came to 4 bases and at J to 6 bases, leaving 11 bases not matched to a gene. Germline CDR1 SGHRS, CDR2 YFSETQ. The CDR3 sequence is CASSRGLAALGDTQYF. The CDR3 DNA reads TGCGCCAGCAGCCGCGGACTAGCGGCCCTTGGTGATACGCAGTATTTT.

CDR3 nucleotides: TGTGCCAGCAGCTTGAGTCTAGCGGAAACAGATACGCAGTATTTT. It encodes CASSLSLAETDTQYF. The chain links TRBV7-9 to TRBJ2-3; TRBD2 aligns across 7 bases. V shed 3 bases, J shed 3 bases, and the junction held 6 bases outside the gene matches. This CDR3 comprises 15 residues. CDR1 and CDR2 (germline): SEHNR, FQNEAQ (reference sequence).

V and J are TRBV30 and TRBJ1-2; D call uncertain. The CDR3 is 11 residues long. V was pared by 1 base and J by 6 bases, with 6 bases between. Germline V gene sequence: CDR1 GTSNPN, CDR2 SVGIG (reference sequence). CDR3 DNA sequence: TGTGCCTGGAGTGCCAGTCATGGCTACACCTTC. Amino acid sequence: CAWSASHGYTF.

The chain is built from TRBV7-2 and TRBJ1-1, with D maybe TRBD1 (6 bases). The length of the CDR3 is 15 residues. Germline lookup yields CDR1 SGHTA and CDR2 FQGNSA. The V gene lost 4 bases and the J gene lost 1 base, with 13 bases spanning the gap. The CDR3, as DNA: TGTGCCAGCAGCTCCCCCCCGACAGGGAACACTGAAGCTTTCTTT. Translating gives CASSSPPTGNTEAFF.

The V gene is TRBV9, the J gene TRBJ2-2; the D gene is possibly TRBD1 (5 bases). V dropped 0 bases and J dropped 4 bases, with 10 bases sitting between them. In germline, CDR1 is SGDLS, CDR2 YYNGEE. This CDR3 region has 15 residues. The CDR3 loop is CASSVAQGSTGELFF. For the CDR3, the DNA is TGTGCCAGCAGCGTAGCGCAGGGCTCCACCGGGGAGCTGTTTTTT.

V gene TRBV7-2 combines with J gene TRBJ2-3, with D possibly TRBD1 on 6 matching bases. CDR3 length equals 13 residues. The germline CDR1 and CDR2 sequences are SGHTA and FQGNSA. Trimming removed 1 base from V and 11 bases from J, with 13 bases in between. Here the CDR3 DNA reads TGTGCCAGCAGCTTAGGAGTGGGGGCACGGCAGTATTTT. This encodes CASSLGVGARQYF.

The chain joins TRBV9 to TRBJ1-2; D is uncertain. V was clipped by 1 base and J by 5 bases, with 15 bases between them. Germline loops: CDR1 SGDLS, CDR2 YYNGEE. The CDR3 spans 15 residues. CDR3 sequence (DNA): TGTGCCAGCAGCGTATCCCACAGCCAGACGTATGGCTACACCTTC. Translated: CASSVSHSQTYGYTF.

The chain has TRBV5-4 and TRBJ2-2; 11 bases are shared with TRBD2. This CDR3 comprises 16 residues. CDR1 SGHNT and CDR2 YYREEE come from the germline V gene (reference sequence). With V trimmed by 4 bases and J by 2 bases, 4 bases remained unmatched. Here the CDR3 DNA reads TGTGCCAGCAGCACTCTAGCGGGGGGAAACACCGGGGAGCTGTTTTTT. Its protein is CASSTLAGGNTGELFF.

This clone was detected once. The chain recombines TRBV6-5 with TRBJ1-2; D not certain. This CDR3 spans 14 amino acids. Germline V gene lookup returns CDR1 MNHEY and CDR2 SVGAGI. Trimming removed 5 bases at V and 2 bases at J, with 12 bases between. CDR3 nucleotide sequence: TGTGCCAGCAGTCCCGTACACCTGAACTATGGCTACACCTTC. Protein sequence: CASSPVHLNYGYTF.

The chain has TRBV23-1 and TRBJ2-3, with 9 bases lining up with TRBD2. TRBV23-1 is classed as an ORF, of uncertain function. The CDR3 is 15 amino acids. J was trimmed by 4 bases and V by 6 bases; bases with no gene match: 8. CDR3 DNA: TGCGCCAGCAGCCCCACTTGCGGGGGGGCAGATACGCAGTATTTT. It specifies CASSPTCGGADTQYF.

This chain links TRBV15 with TRBJ1-2; TRBD1 agrees at 10 bases. CDR3 length: 16 amino acids. Germline CDR1 LNHNV, CDR2 YYDKDF (reference sequence). With V trimmed by 1 base and J by 5 bases, 7 bases remained unmatched. CDR3: CATSRGGTGEEYGYTF. The CDR3 region has the DNA TGTGCCACCAGCAGAGGAGGGACAGGGGAGGAGTATGGCTACACCTTC.

The rearrangement joins TRBV19 to TRBJ2-5; TRBD2 agrees at 7 bases. Unmatched junction bases numbered 5, after V lost 3 bases and J lost 4 bases. CDR1 and CDR2 (germline): LNHDA, SQIVND (reference sequence). This CDR3 is 14 amino acids long. The CDR3 region has the DNA TGTGCCAGTAGTATGGAGACTAGCTCAGAGACCCAGTACTTC. Protein product: CASSMETSSETQYF. Full variable domain (missing parts from reference TRBV19 and TRBJ2-5): DGGITQSPKYLFRKEGQNVTLSCEQNLNHDAMYWYRQDPGQGLRLIYYSQIVNDFQKGDIAEGYSVSREKKESFPLTVTSAQKNPTAFYLCASSMETSSETQYFGPGTRLLVL.

The rearrangement joins TRBV1 to TRBJ2-2; TRBD2 is the table's D call and was not checked against the DNA. TRBV1 is a pseudogene locus. The CDR3 contains 18 residues. The CDR3 DNA is TGCACCAGCAGCCAAGTAAGTGGGCTAGCGGGGTCCACCGGGGAGCTGTTTTTT. As protein: CTSSQVSGLAGSTGELFF.

V is TRBV7-3 and J is TRBJ2-1; 8 bases are shared with TRBD2. Germline-derived CDR1 and CDR2 are SGHTA and FQGTGA. The CDR3 totals 15 residues. Trimming at V came to 5 bases and at J to 6 bases, leaving 9 bases not matched to a gene. CDR3: CASSPRRGAVNEQFF. In DNA form, the CDR3 reads TGTGCCAGCAGCCCGCGGCGGGGGGCGGTCAATGAGCAGTTCTTC.

This clone was detected only once. The chain is built from TRBV7-9 and TRBJ2-5, with 11 bases matching TRBD2. Losses at the gene ends were 0 bases for V and 5 bases for J; bases not matched to a gene: 2. CDR1 SEHNR and CDR2 FQNEAQ come from the germline V gene (reference sequence). The CDR3 has 15 amino acids. CDR3 in amino acids: CASSLALAGAETQYF. The CDR3 region has the DNA TGTGCCAGCAGCTTAGCACTAGCGGGGGCCGAGACCCAGTACTTC.

V usage is TRBV18 and J usage is TRBJ1-2; 8 bases are shared with TRBD1. Germline assignment: CDR1 KGHSH and CDR2 LQKENI. This CDR3 contains 13 residues. The junction had 1 base not matched to a gene; V was cut back by 3 bases and J by 4 bases. The CDR3 nucleotides are TGTGCCAGCTCACCGGACAGGGTCTATGGCTACACCTTC. It is translated as CASSPDRVYGYTF. The full variable domain, with the rest looked up from reference TRBV18 and TRBJ1-2, is NAGVMQNPRHLVRRRGQEARLRCSPMKGHSHVYWYRQLPEEGLKFMVYLQKENIIDESGMPKERFSAEFPKEGPSILRIQQVVRGDSAAYFCASSPDRVYGYTFGSGTRLTVV.

The chain has TRBV11-2 and TRBJ2-3, with 9 bases lining up with TRBD2. There are 15 residues in the CDR3. Trimming cost V 2 bases and J 6 bases; bases outside gene matches: 6. Per the germline V gene, CDR1 is SGHAT and CDR2 is FQNNGV. The CDR3 coding sequence is TGTGCCAGCAGCTTAATCGGGCTAGCGGGGGATACGCAGTATTTT. Translating gives CASSLIGLAGDTQYF.

The V call is TRBV7-2, the J call TRBJ2-1; 8 positions agree with TRBD2. The J segment lost 8 bases and the V segment lost 3 bases, leaving 9 bases of the junction unmatched. CDR1 is SGHTA and CDR2 is FQGNSA in the germline V gene. The CDR3 runs to 15 residues. For the CDR3, the DNA is TGTGCCAGCAGCTTCCCCTCGGGGGGGCGGGATGAGCAGTTCTTC. Amino acids: CASSFPSGGRDEQFF.

CDR3 sequence: CASSGDWTGAYYEQYF. CDR3 sequence (DNA): TGTGCCAGCAGTGGCGATTGGACAGGGGCTTACTACGAGCAGTACTTC. V and J are TRBV2 and TRBJ2-7; 9 bases align to TRBD1. The CDR3 is made up of 16 amino acids. V was pared by 4 bases and J by 3 bases, with 10 bases of the junction left unmatched. The germline V gene has CDR1 SNHLY and CDR2 FYNNEI.

V gene TRBV5-4 combines with J gene TRBJ2-5, with 7 positions matching TRBD1. The length of the CDR3 is 14 residues. V lost 3 bases to trimming and J lost 0 bases; unmatched junction nucleotides: 2. The germline CDR1 and CDR2 sequences are SGHNT and YYREEE (reference sequence). The CDR3 coding sequence is TGTGCCAGCAGCTCCGGGACAGACCAAGAGACCCAGTACTTC. Protein sequence: CASSSGTDQETQYF.

This chain uses TRBV6-5 with TRBJ2-4, with D possibly matching TRBD2 (5 bases). The V gene lost 6 bases and the J gene lost 0 bases, with 12 bases spanning the gap. CDR1 and CDR2 (germline): MNHEY, SVGAGI. The CDR3 is 15 amino acids. In DNA form, the CDR3 reads TGTGCCAGCAGAGACGACTACTTAGCCAAAAACATTCAGTACTTC. Translation gives CASRDDYLAKNIQYF.